One sample yielded the 12 T cell receptor beta chains listed below, sequenced in a study of T cells in Graves' hyperthyroidism and ophthalmopathy. The CDR3 regions of TCR beta were amplified from RNA transcripts. The TCR CDR3 was amplified in a first-round RT-PCR using the HTBI primer set. TCRdb processed the multiplex PCR reads anew with MiXCR; each CDR3 protein has one entry. The data contain around 490,000 distinct CDR3 sequences, around 20% of them seen just once; the ten biggest clones take up around 50%. The source material was blood. The origin of the receptors is a man aged 40-50 years with Graves' ophthalmopathy.

CDR3 amino acids: CASSSSRGEAFF. CDR3 nucleotides: TGTGCCAGCTCAAGTTCGAGGGGTGAAGCTTTCTTT. The chain employs TRBV18 and TRBJ1-1, with D possibly being TRBD1 (5 bases). V gave up 5 bases and J gave up 7 bases, with 11 bases separating them. Germline CDR1 and CDR2: KGHSH and LQKENI. The CDR3 has 12 residues.

The V and J genes are TRBV6-4 and TRBJ2-3; TRBD2 agrees at 11 bases. CDR1 is MRHNA, CDR2 SNTAGT, per germline. V was clipped by 3 bases and J by 5 bases; unmatched bases: 7. This CDR3 is 16 amino acids long. The CDR3 DNA reads as TGTGCCAGCAGTGAAGGTAGCGGGGGGGCCGAAGATACGCAGTATTTT. This sequence encodes CASSEGSGGAEDTQYF.

Many counts were recorded for this clonotype. The chain links TRBV3-1 to TRBJ2-1; 14 bases are a match to TRBD2. CDR1 is LGHDT and CDR2 is YNNKEL in the germline V gene (reference sequence). Unmatched junction bases numbered 12, after V lost 3 bases and J lost 8 bases. CDR3 length: 18 residues. The DNA of the CDR3 is TGTGCCAGCAGCCATCCGAGCCAGGGACTAGCGGGAGACGATGAGCAGTTCTTC. Its protein is CASSHPSQGLAGDDEQFF.

There are many counts of this clonotype. The CDR3 nucleotides read TGTGCCACCAGTGATGGGACTAAAGATACGCAGTATTTT. This gives the protein CATSDGTKDTQYF. This chain uses TRBV24-1 with TRBJ2-3; 7 bases agree with TRBD2. The CDR3 loop spans 13 amino acids. The V gene end was trimmed by 3 bases and the J gene end by 5 bases; junction bases not matched to a gene: 1. Germline CDR1 and CDR2: KGHDR and SFDVKD.

This chain's CDR3 is CASSQAGQGDREQYF. CDR3 in DNA: TGTGCCAGCAGCCAAGCGGGACAGGGGGACCGGGAGCAGTACTTC. V usage is TRBV3-1 and J usage is TRBJ2-7; 11 bases match TRBD1. The CDR3 loop spans 15 amino acids. Trimming took 1 base from V and 7 from J; bases not matched to a gene: 6. Germline loops: CDR1 LGHDT, CDR2 YNNKEL (reference sequence).

The chain couples TRBV7-9 to TRBJ1-4; the D is unclear. The CDR3 runs 16 residues. The V and J ends lost 4 bases and 5 bases respectively, with 17 bases between them. In germline, CDR1 is SEHNR, CDR2 FQNEAQ (reference sequence). DNA of the CDR3: TGTGCCAGCAGCTCCGGACCAAAGGAGCTAAATGAAAAACTGTTTTTT. Amino acids: CASSSGPKELNEKLFF.

Only a few counts were recorded for this clonotype. CDR3 protein: CSAIAGGANTQYF. In DNA form, the CDR3 reads TGCAGCGCCATAGCGGGAGGCGCAAATACGCAGTATTTT. J is TRBJ2-3 and V is TRBV29-1, with 10 bases lining up with TRBD2. The germline V gene has CDR1 SQVTM and CDR2 ANQGSEA. This CDR3 is 13 amino acids long. Unmatched junction bases numbered 8, after V lost 7 bases and J lost 7 bases.

The chain couples TRBV6-2 or TRBV6-3 to TRBJ1-4; D uncertain. In germline, CDR1 is MNHEY, CDR2 SVGEGT. This CDR3 comprises 18 residues. Between the trimmed V and J ends, which lost 0 bases and 2 bases, there was a span of 16 bases. The CDR3 loop reads CASSYSMGRGSTNEKLFF. In nucleotides, the CDR3 is TGTGCCAGCAGTTACTCGATGGGAAGAGGATCGACTAATGAAAAACTGTTTTTT.

The table lists this clonotype with a few counts. The CDR3 protein is CASSFPGTGRRTDTQYF. CDR3 sequence (DNA): TGTGCCAGCAGTTTCCCCGGGACAGGGAGGAGAACAGATACGCAGTATTTT. This chain connects TRBV6-1 to TRBJ2-3; TRBD1 aligns across 9 bases. Germline CDR1 reads MNHNS; CDR2 reads SASEGT. This CDR3 has 17 residues. J was trimmed by 3 bases and V by 5 bases; bases with no gene match: 12.

This clonotype was observed at least ten times. The genes are TRBV30 and TRBJ1-6; D unresolved. The CDR3 is made up of 13 amino acids. Trimming removed 5 bases at V and 8 bases at J, with 13 bases between. CDR1 and CDR2 (germline): GTSNPN, SVGIG (reference sequence). CDR3 sequence: CAWQEERDSPLHF. The CDR3 DNA sequence: TGTGCCTGGCAGGAGGAGAGAGATTCACCCCTCCACTTT.

The genes are TRBV27 and TRBJ2-7; 9 nucleotides align to TRBD1. With V trimmed by 2 bases and J by 3 bases, 5 bases remained unmatched. The germline V gene encodes CDR1 MNHEY and CDR2 SMNVEV (reference sequence). This CDR3 contains 15 residues. The CDR3 loop reads CASSLTTGGDYEQYF. The CDR3 coding sequence is TGTGCCAGCAGTTTAACGACAGGGGGGGACTACGAGCAGTACTTC.

Only a few counts were recorded for this clonotype. The chain links TRBV5-1 to TRBJ1-1; 10 bases map to TRBD1. The V gene's germline CDR1 is SGHRS and CDR2 YFSETQ. The V gene end was trimmed by 5 bases and the J gene end by 3 bases; junction bases not matched to a gene: 4. This CDR3 has 14 residues. The chain's CDR3 is CASSLDRGYTEAFF. The CDR3 nucleotides read TGCGCCAGCAGTCTGGACAGGGGGTACACTGAAGCTTTCTTT.